This TCR beta chain was sequenced in a study of T cell responses to AZD1222 COVID-19 vaccine. Repertoires were generated with immunoSEQ multiplex PCR, while TCRdb's copy carries only in-frame clones and drops some. The repertoire holds about 100,000 clones, with 87% as singletons. CDR1 is MNHEY, CDR2 SVGAGI, per germline. With 6 bases clipped from V and 2 bases from J, the junction kept 4 bases outside the gene matches. The CDR3 has 14 amino acids. The TCR sequence derives from an adult in good health. The sample was peripheral blood, taken on day 0 of AZD1222 vaccination. This chain uses TRBV6-5 with TRBJ2-7; TRBD1 agrees at 10 bases. CDR3 bases: TGTGCCAGCAGCCAAGGACAGGGGGCCTACGAGCAGTACTTC. Translation gives CASSQGQGAYEQYF.